Presented here are 17 T cell receptor beta chains from one specimen sequenced in a study of CD8 T cells in Susac syndrome. Reverse transcription of about 0.45 to 1 ug RNA was performed with random hexamers. In TCRdb, the immunoSEQ multiplex PCR reads were re-called with MiXCR into one record per CDR3 protein. The sample carries a few hundred thousand distinct CDR3 sequences, over 85% recorded once. Material for sequencing was CD4+ T cells from PBMCs. These receptors originate from a human donor with multiple sclerosis.

The chain is built from TRBV3-1 and TRBJ1-2; the D is unclear. Trimming cost V 0 bases and J 2 bases, with 4 bases left between them. Germline V gives CDR1 LGHDT, CDR2 YNNKEL (reference sequence). This CDR3 is 13 amino acids long. The CDR3 DNA follows: TGTGCCAGCAGCCAAGACAGAAACTATGGCTACACCTTC. Amino acid sequence: CASSQDRNYGYTF.

The V gene is TRBV18, the J gene TRBJ2-7, with 7 bases matching TRBD2. CDR1 and CDR2 from the germline V gene are KGHSH and LQKENI. The CDR3 has 13 amino acids. V shed 3 bases, J shed 6 bases, and the junction held 5 bases outside the gene matches. The CDR3 loop reads CASSPGRTSEQYV. The CDR3 nucleotides read TGTGCCAGCTCACCCGGGAGGACCAGCGAGCAGTACGTC.

V usage is TRBV7-2 and J usage is TRBJ2-1; D is uncertain. This CDR3 comprises 13 residues. Looked up from germline, CDR1 is SGHTA and CDR2 is FQGNSA. V shed 2 bases and J shed 6 bases, with 8 bases lying between them. DNA for the CDR3: TGTGCCAGCAGCTTAATATTAAGCAATGAGCAGTTCTTC. Its translation: CASSLILSNEQFF.

The chain joins TRBV20-1 to TRBJ2-3, with unresolved D. The length of the CDR3 is 17 residues. Germline V gives CDR1 DFQATT, CDR2 SNEGSKA (reference sequence). The V end was cut by 3 bases, the J end by 2 bases, with 21 bases between. The CDR3 DNA is TGCAGTGCTAGCTTGCGACACTCCAAGGACCTCACAGATACGCAGTATTTT. Translation gives CSASLRHSKDLTDTQYF.

The V and J genes are TRBV5-1 and TRBJ2-1; 8 bases align to TRBD2. CDR3 size: 14 residues. V lost 4 bases and J lost 4; bases outside the gene matches: 4. CDR1 is SGHRS, CDR2 YFSETQ, per germline. The DNA of the CDR3 is TGCGCCAGCAGCAGAATAGCGGGATACAATGAGCAGTTCTTC. This sequence encodes CASSRIAGYNEQFF.

This clonotype was recorded once. This chain links TRBV3-1 with TRBJ1-2, with 9 bases matching TRBD1. The CDR3 is 16 amino acids. Unmatched junction bases numbered 12, after V lost 4 bases and J lost 6 bases. Germline-derived CDR1 and CDR2 are LGHDT and YNNKEL (reference sequence). CDR3 sequence reads: CASSPSPGQGSNGYTF. The CDR3 DNA reads TGTGCCAGCAGCCCCAGTCCGGGACAGGGATCGAATGGCTACACCTTC.

The chain recombines TRBV9 with TRBJ1-5; 7 bases are shared with TRBD1. Germline assignment: CDR1 SGDLS and CDR2 YYNGEE. The CDR3 length is 16 residues. V gave up 3 bases and J gave up 1 base; unmatched junction bases: 7. CDR3 sequence (DNA): TGTGCCAGCAGCGCGGGGAGGGGGCGAAGCAATCAGCCCCAGCATTTT. Protein sequence: CASSAGRGRSNQPQHF.

For the CDR3, the DNA is TGCGCCAGCAGCTTGGGACTAGCGGGGGGGTGGGATGAGCAGTTCTTC. Its protein is CASSLGLAGGWDEQFF. V gene TRBV5-1 combines with J gene TRBJ2-1; 14 nucleotides align to TRBD2. The CDR3 has 16 residues. After removal of 0 bases from V and 8 bases from J, the junction contained 4 bases not matched to a gene. Germline V gene data show CDR1 as SGHRS and CDR2 as YFSETQ.

The chain has TRBV11-2 and TRBJ2-5; 9 bases are a match to TRBD2. The CDR3 has 16 amino acids. The V gene end was trimmed by 5 bases and the J gene end by 4 bases; junction bases not matched to a gene: 11. Germline V gene data show CDR1 as SGHAT and CDR2 as FQNNGV. The CDR3, as DNA: TGTGCCAGCAGCCCTTCGCGGGGGGGCTTTGGAGAGACCCAGTACTTC. The encoded protein is CASSPSRGGFGETQYF.

V and J are TRBV6-1 and TRBJ1-5, with a tentative D call TRBD1 (6 bases). Germline CDR1 and CDR2: MNHNS and SASEGT. CDR3 size: 13 residues. V gave up 2 bases and J gave up 6 bases, with 8 bases separating them. CDR3 protein: CASSEMGAQPQHF. The CDR3 region has the DNA TGTGCCAGCAGTGAAATGGGGGCTCAGCCCCAGCATTTT.

The rearrangement joins TRBV19 to TRBJ1-2; D remains ambiguous. The CDR3 extends over 14 amino acids. Trimming pared 4 bases from V and 0 bases from J, leaving 9 bases between. Germline V lookup: CDR1 LNHDA, CDR2 SQIVND (reference sequence). Here the CDR3 reads CASSNRVPNYGYTF. Here the CDR3 DNA reads TGTGCCAGTAGTAATCGGGTCCCTAACTATGGCTACACCTTC. Filled out from reference TRBV19 and TRBJ1-2, the complete variable domain reads DGGITQSPKYLFRKEGQNVTLSCEQNLNHDAMYWYRQDPGQGLRLIYYSQIVNDFQKGDIAEGYSVSREKKESFPLTVTSAQKNPTAFYLCASSNRVPNYGYTFGSGTRLTVV.

This chain connects TRBV7-2 to TRBJ2-3; D uncertain. The V end lost 5 bases, the J end lost 10 bases, and 16 bases lay between the germline ends. This CDR3 is built from 13 residues. The germline CDR1 and CDR2 sequences are SGHTA and FQGNSA. This CDR3 is CASSPDPVRAQYF. The CDR3 bases are TGTGCCAGCAGCCCCGACCCAGTCAGAGCGCAGTATTTT.

This sequence joins TRBV4-1 and TRBJ2-1; 7 bases map to TRBD2. The CDR3 is 16 amino acids. Germline V lookup: CDR1 MGHRA, CDR2 YSYEKL. V was clipped by 0 bases and J by 3 bases; unmatched bases: 5. The CDR3 reads CASSQDYLADYNEQFF. The CDR3 DNA follows: TGCGCCAGCAGCCAAGATTACCTAGCGGACTACAATGAGCAGTTCTTC.

This sequence joins TRBV25-1 and TRBJ2-7, with a tentative D call TRBD1 (6 bases). Trimming pared 8 bases from V and 1 base from J, leaving 15 bases between. Germline-derived CDR1 and CDR2 are MGHDK and SYGVNS. The CDR3 has 14 amino acids. In DNA, the CDR3 is TGTGCCAGCCCGAGGACAGCCGCGTCCTACGAGCAGTACGTC. It translates to CASPRTAASYEQYV.

The chain recombines TRBV4-1 with TRBJ1-3, with D perhaps matching TRBD1 (5 bases). V lost 0 bases to trimming and J lost 0 bases, with 15 bases between them. CDR1 is MGHRA, CDR2 YSYEKL, per germline. This CDR3 is built from 18 residues. CDR3 coding DNA: TGCGCCAGCAGCCAAGACGGCAGGGCCAAAAGCTCTGGAAACACCATATATTTT. Translated: CASSQDGRAKSSGNTIYF.

The chain couples TRBV20-1 to TRBJ2-5; possibly TRBD1 for D (6 bases). Germline values: CDR1 DFQATT, CDR2 SNEGSKA (reference sequence). Between the trimmed V and J ends, which lost 7 bases and 1 base, there was a span of 22 bases. The CDR3 consists of 16 residues. CDR3: CSVPPRDTRPQETQYF. The CDR3 DNA reads TGCAGTGTACCGCCCCGGGACACCCGGCCCCAAGAGACCCAGTACTTC.

V usage is TRBV6-1 and J usage is TRBJ1-1; D uncertain. Germline V gene data show CDR1 as MNHNS and CDR2 as SASEGT. V lost 5 bases, J lost 5 bases, and 12 bases lay in between. There are 13 residues in the CDR3. CDR3 in DNA: TGTGCCAGCAGTCACCTGACCGGTACTGAAGCTTTCTTT. Its protein is CASSHLTGTEAFF.